Included here is one T cell receptor (beta chain) sequence, with context. Its specificity is unknown. This specimen comes from a study of CD8 T cells in ankylosing spondylitis. Study outcomes and limitations: CD8+ by phenotype, disease-linked clones were relatively rare in peripheral blood. Reportedly, significant enrichment of disease-linked clones occurred in matched ankylosing spondylitis synovial fluid. A motif of eight highly homologous TCR beta variants was seen as apparently characteristic of ankylosing spondylitis blood.

TCRdb analysed the 5' RACE reads with MiXCR anew, one entry per CDR3 protein. The sample yields just under 350,000 distinct CDR3 sequences, about 15% seen once. The CDR3 is 16 amino acids. Deletions cut 1 base from V and 2 bases from J, with 15 bases between. From germline, CDR1 is SEHNR and CDR2 FQNEAQ (reference sequence). The specimen was blood, either unsorted or a sorted T cell fraction (not recorded which). The TCR comes from a male donor with ankylosing spondylitis or in good health (not recorded which). This chain joins TRBV7-9 and TRBJ2-7; D possibly corresponds to TRBD2 (6 bases). CDR3: CASSLGGGSGAYEQYF. The CDR3 nucleotides read TGTGCCAGCAGCTTAGGAGGCGGTAGCGGTGCCTACGAGCAGTACTTC.